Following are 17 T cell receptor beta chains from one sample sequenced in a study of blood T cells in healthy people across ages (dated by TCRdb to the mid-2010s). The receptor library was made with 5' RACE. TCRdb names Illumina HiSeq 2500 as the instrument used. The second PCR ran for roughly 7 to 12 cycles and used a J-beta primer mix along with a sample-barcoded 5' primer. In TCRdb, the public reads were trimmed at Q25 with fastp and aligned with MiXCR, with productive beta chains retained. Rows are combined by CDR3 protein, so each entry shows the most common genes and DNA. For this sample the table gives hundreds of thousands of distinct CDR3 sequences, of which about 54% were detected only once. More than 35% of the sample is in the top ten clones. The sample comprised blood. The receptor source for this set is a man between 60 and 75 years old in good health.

Here the CDR3 reads CANRLYNLNEQYF. In DNA, the CDR3 is TGTGCCAACAGATTATACAACCTCAACGAGCAGTACTTC. The V gene is TRBV27, the J gene TRBJ2-7, with unresolved D. Germline lookup yields CDR1 MNHEY and CDR2 SMNVEV (reference sequence). This CDR3 comprises 13 residues. The V gene lost 10 bases and the J gene lost 5 bases, with 18 bases spanning the gap.

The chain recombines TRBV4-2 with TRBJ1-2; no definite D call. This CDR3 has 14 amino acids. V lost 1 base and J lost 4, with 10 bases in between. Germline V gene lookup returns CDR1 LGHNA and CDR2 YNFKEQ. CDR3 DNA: TGTGCCAGCAGCCAAGGTGGGGATTTCTATGGCTACACCTTC. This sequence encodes CASSQGGDFYGYTF.

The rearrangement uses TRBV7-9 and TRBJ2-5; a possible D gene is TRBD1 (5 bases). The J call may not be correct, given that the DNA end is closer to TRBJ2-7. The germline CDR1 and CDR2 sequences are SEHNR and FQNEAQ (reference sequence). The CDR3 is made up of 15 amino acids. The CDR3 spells CASSHYQQAGDEQYF. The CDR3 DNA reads TGTGCCAGCAGCCATTATCAACAGGCAGGCGACGAGCAGTACTTC.

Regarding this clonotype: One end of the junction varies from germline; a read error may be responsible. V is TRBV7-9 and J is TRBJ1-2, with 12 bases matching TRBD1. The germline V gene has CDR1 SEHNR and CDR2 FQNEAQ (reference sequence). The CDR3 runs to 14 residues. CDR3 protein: CTSSLSGTGGGDTF. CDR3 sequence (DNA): TGTACCAGCAGCTTATCCGGGACAGGGGGCGGCGACACCTTC.

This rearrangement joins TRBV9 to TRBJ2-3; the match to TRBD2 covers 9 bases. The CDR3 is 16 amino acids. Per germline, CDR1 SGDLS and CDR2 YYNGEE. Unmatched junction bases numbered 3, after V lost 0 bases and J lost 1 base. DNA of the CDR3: TGTGCCAGCAGCGTAGTAGCGGGGGATGGCACAGATACGCAGTATTTT. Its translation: CASSVVAGDGTDTQYF. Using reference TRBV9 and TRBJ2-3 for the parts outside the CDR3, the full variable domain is DSGVTQTPKHLITATGQRVTLRCSPRSGDLSVYWYQQSLDQGLQFLIQYYNGEERAKGNILERFSAQQFPDLHSELNLSSLELGDSALYFCASSVVAGDGTDTQYFGPGTRLTVL.

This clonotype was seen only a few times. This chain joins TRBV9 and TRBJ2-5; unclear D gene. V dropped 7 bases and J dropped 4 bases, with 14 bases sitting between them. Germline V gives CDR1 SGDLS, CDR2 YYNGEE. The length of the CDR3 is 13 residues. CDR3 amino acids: CASSGRLGETQYF. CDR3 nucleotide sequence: TGTGCCAGCTCGGGTAGGCTTGGAGAGACCCAGTACTTC.

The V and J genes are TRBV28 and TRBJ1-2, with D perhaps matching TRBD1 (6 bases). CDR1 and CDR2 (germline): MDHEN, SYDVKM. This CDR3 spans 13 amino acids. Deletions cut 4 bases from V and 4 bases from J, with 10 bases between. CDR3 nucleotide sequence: TGTGCCAGCAGTTCGACAGGCCGCTATGGCTACACCTTC. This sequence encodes CASSSTGRYGYTF.

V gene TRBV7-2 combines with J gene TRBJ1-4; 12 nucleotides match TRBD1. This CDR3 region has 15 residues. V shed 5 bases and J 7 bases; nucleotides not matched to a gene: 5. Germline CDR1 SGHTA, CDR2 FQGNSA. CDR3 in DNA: TGTGCCAGCAGCCCGGGACAGGGGGCAGCTGAAAAACTGTTTTTT. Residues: CASSPGQGAAEKLFF.

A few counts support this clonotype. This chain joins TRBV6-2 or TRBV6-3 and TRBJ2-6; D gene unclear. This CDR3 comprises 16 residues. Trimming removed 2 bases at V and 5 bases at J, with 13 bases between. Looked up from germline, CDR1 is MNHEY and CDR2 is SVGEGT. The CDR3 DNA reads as TGTGCCAGCAGTTACGTCGGCTCGGCGAGGGCCAACGTCCTGACTTTC. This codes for CASSYVGSARANVLTF.

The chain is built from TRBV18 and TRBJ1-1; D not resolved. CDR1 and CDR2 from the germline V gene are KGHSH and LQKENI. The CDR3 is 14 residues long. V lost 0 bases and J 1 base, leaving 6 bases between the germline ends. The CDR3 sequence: CASSPPYSNTEAFF. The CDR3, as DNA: TGTGCCAGCTCACCACCCTATTCGAACACTGAAGCTTTCTTT.

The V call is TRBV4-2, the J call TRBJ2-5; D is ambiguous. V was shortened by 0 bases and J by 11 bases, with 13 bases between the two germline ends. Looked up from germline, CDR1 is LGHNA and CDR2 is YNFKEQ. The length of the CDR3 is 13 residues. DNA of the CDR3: TGTGCCAGCAGCCAAGATTTACTCCCCCCACAGTACTTC. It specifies CASSQDLLPPQYF.

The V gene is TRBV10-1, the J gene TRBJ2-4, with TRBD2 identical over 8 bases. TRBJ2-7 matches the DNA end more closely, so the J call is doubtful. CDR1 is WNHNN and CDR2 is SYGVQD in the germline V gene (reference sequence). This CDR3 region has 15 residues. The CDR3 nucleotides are TGCGCCAGCAGTAAGGAGCGGGGGCTCTTCGACGAGCAGTACTTC. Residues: CASSKERGLFDEQYF.

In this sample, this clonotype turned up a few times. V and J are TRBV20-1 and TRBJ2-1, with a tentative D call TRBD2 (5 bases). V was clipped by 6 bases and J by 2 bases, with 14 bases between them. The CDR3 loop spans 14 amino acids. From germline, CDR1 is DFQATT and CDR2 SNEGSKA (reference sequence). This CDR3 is CSARTRFPYNEQFF. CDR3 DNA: TGCAGTGCACGGACTCGTTTCCCCTACAATGAGCAGTTCTTC.

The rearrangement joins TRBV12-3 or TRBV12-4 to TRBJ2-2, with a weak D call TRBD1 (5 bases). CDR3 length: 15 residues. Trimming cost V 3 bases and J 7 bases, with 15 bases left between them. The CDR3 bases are TGTGCCAGCAGTTTTCGGGCAGGGTCGATCGGGGAGCTGTTTTTT. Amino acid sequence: CASSFRAGSIGELFF.

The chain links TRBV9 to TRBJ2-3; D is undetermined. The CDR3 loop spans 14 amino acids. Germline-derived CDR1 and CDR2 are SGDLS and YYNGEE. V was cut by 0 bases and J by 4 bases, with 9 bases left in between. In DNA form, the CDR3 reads TGTGCCAGCAGCGTAGGACAAGCGTCAGATACGCAGTATTTT. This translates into CASSVGQASDTQYF.

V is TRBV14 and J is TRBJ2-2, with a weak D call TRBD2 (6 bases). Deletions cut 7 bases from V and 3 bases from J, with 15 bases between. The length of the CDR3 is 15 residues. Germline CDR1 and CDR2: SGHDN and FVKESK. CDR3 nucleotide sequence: TGTGCCAGCACCGACGGAGGGGCCGACACCGGGGAGCTGTTTTTT. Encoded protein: CASTDGGADTGELFF.

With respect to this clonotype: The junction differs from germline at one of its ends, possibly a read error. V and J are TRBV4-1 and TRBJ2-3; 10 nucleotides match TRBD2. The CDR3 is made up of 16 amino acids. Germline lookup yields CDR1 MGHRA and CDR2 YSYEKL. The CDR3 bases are TGCGCCAGCAACCAAGAAGCGGGAGGGGGCACAGATACGCAGTATTTT. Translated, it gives CASNQEAGGGTDTQYF.